One sample yielded the 29 T cell receptor beta chains listed below, sequenced in a study of regulatory T cells in long-lasting Graves disease. As for time point: newly diagnosed GD, antithyroid drugs for less than 3 months. Researchers made the TCR library from RNA that was extracted from PBMCs. Arm-PCR of CDR3 regions and iRepertoire HTBI primers were used to build TCR beta libraries. MiXCR, applied by TCRdb to the multiplex PCR reads, yields one record per CDR3 protein. Among roughly 500,000 distinct CDR3 sequences listed, approximately 13% were seen once. The same data also went into a second study, on T cells in Graves' hyperthyroidism and ophthalmopathy.

This sample comprised peripheral blood mononuclear cells (PBMCs), obtained at new diagnosis, from a patient treated with antithyroid drugs. These receptors came from a man aged 25-45 years with Graves disease.

For this clonotype: A far larger clone is just one base off, so this is likely a read error. CDR3 nucleotides: TGTGCCAGCAGCTCAGGACTAGCGGAACCCACAGATACGCAGTATTTT. This gives the protein CASSSGLAEPTDTQYF. V usage is TRBV7-6 and J usage is TRBJ2-3, with 10 nucleotides matching TRBD2. Per the germline V gene, CDR1 is SGHVS and CDR2 is FNYEAQ. This CDR3 comprises 16 residues. The J segment lost 2 bases and the V segment lost 4 bases, leaving 6 bases of the junction unmatched.

The gene calls are TRBV12-3 or TRBV12-4 and TRBJ1-1, with D uncertain. Trimming cost V 5 bases and J 4 bases, with 8 bases left between them. The CDR3 covers 12 residues. Here the CDR3 reads CASSKPRTEAFF. The DNA of the CDR3 is TGTGCCAGCAGTAAACCCCGCACTGAAGCTTTCTTT.

This clonotype was recorded at least ten times. The J gene is TRBJ1-1, the V gene TRBV7-9; no firm D call. Germline values: CDR1 SEHNR, CDR2 FQNEAQ (reference sequence). This CDR3 region has 14 residues. V shed 2 bases and J shed 4 bases, with 11 bases lying between them. Here the CDR3 reads CASSLRELGTEAFF. The CDR3 bases are TGTGCCAGCAGCTTACGGGAACTGGGCACTGAAGCTTTCTTT.

The V gene is TRBV12-3 or TRBV12-4, the J gene TRBJ2-5; 8 nucleotides match TRBD2. The V and J ends lost 5 bases and 5 bases, in that order; junction bases with no gene match: 13. This CDR3 has 16 residues. The CDR3 spells CASSERAGVRVETQYF. The CDR3 coding sequence is TGTGCCAGCAGTGAAAGAGCGGGGGTCCGGGTGGAGACCCAGTACTTC.

This clonotype has a count of ten or more. The V gene is TRBV19, the J gene TRBJ2-2; D is unresolved. CDR3 length equals 13 residues. CDR1 and CDR2 (germline): LNHDA, SQIVND (reference sequence). Trimming pared 7 bases from V and 0 bases from J, leaving 6 bases between. DNA for the CDR3: TGTGCCAGTAACCCTCCGAACACCGGGGAGCTGTTTTTT. This sequence encodes CASNPPNTGELFF.

This clonotype has a count of ten or more. The V gene is TRBV6-2 or TRBV6-3, the J gene TRBJ2-7; D not certain. The ends were cut back, 2 bases at V and 6 bases at J, with 8 bases in the middle. Germline assignment: CDR1 MNHEY and CDR2 SVGEGT. The CDR3 consists of 12 residues. CDR3 sequence reads: CASSYPRGEQYF. CDR3 DNA: TGTGCCAGCAGTTACCCCCGCGGCGAGCAGTACTTC.

This clonotype was seen repeatedly, ten times or more. V and J are TRBV6-6 and TRBJ2-1; 7 bases are shared with TRBD2. J was trimmed by 6 bases and V by 0 bases; bases with no gene match: 2. The CDR3 length is 14 residues. Germline loops: CDR1 MNHNY, CDR2 SVGAGI (reference sequence). CDR3 nucleotide sequence: TGTGCCAGCAGTTACTCGGGAGGGACCAATGAGCAGTTCTTC. Residues: CASSYSGGTNEQFF.

The table lists this clonotype with many counts. The J gene is TRBJ1-1, the V gene TRBV7-9; D remains unclear. Germline lookup yields CDR1 SEHNR and CDR2 FQNEAQ (reference sequence). The CDR3 runs to 13 residues. The V end was cut by 0 bases, the J end by 10 bases, with 12 bases between. The CDR3 here is CASSLALGKGAFF. DNA for the CDR3: TGTGCCAGCAGCTTAGCTTTAGGTAAAGGAGCTTTCTTT.

This clonotype appeared many times. The V gene is TRBV7-9, the J gene TRBJ2-1; 8 nucleotides agree with TRBD2. The trim removed 5 bases at V and 9 bases at J, leaving 9 bases unmatched. Per germline, CDR1 SEHNR and CDR2 FQNEAQ (reference sequence). This CDR3 has 14 residues. The CDR3 spells CASSGSGVRGEQFF. The CDR3 DNA sequence: TGTGCCAGCAGCGGTAGCGGGGTCAGGGGTGAGCAGTTCTTC. The full variable domain, rest sourced from reference TRBV7-9 and TRBJ2-1, is DTGVSQNPRHKITKRGQNVTFRCDPISEHNRLYWYRQTLGQGPEFLTYFQNEAQLEKSRLLSDRFSAERPKGSFSTLEIQRTEQGDSAMYLCASSGSGVRGEQFFGPGTRLTVL.

J is TRBJ2-2 and V is TRBV10-1; a possible D gene is TRBD2 (6 bases). Trimming cost V 3 bases and J 5 bases, with 13 bases left between them. The CDR3 covers 15 residues. Looked up from germline, CDR1 is WNHNN and CDR2 is SYGVQD (reference sequence). The CDR3 nucleotides read TGCGCCAGCAGTGATCGGGCGGGACGGACCGGGGAGCTGTTTTTT. It is translated as CASSDRAGRTGELFF.

This clonotype has at least ten counts. V and J are TRBV18 and TRBJ2-3, with D perhaps matching TRBD1 (5 bases). This CDR3 has 12 amino acids. Trimming took off 5 bases at V and 4 bases at J, with 7 bases between the two ends. CDR1 is KGHSH and CDR2 is LQKENI in the germline V gene. The CDR3 DNA sequence: TGTGCCAGCTCAACGACAGCAGATACGCAGTATTTT. Translated: CASSTTADTQYF.

In this sample, this clonotype turned up a few times. The chain combines TRBV30 with TRBJ2-5; D unclear. V lost 0 bases, J lost 2 bases, and 7 bases lay in between. Germline CDR1 is GTSNPN and CDR2 is SVGIG (reference sequence). This CDR3 has 13 amino acids. The CDR3 protein is CAWSVASQETQYF. CDR3 nucleotides: TGTGCCTGGAGTGTAGCGAGTCAAGAGACCCAGTACTTC.

Notes on this clonotype: The junction departs from germline at one end; a sequencing error may be responsible. This sequence joins TRBV6-2 or TRBV6-3 and TRBJ2-2; D is perhaps TRBD2 (5 bases). The germline gives CDR1 MNHEY, CDR2 SVGEGT. The CDR3 loop spans 16 amino acids. The chain's CDR3 is CATSPTRLENTGELFF. CDR3 bases: TGTGCCACCAGTCCAACTAGATTGGAAAACACCGGGGAGCTGTTTTTT.

This clonotype was picked up a small number of times. The rearrangement links TRBV19 to TRBJ2-7; D remains ambiguous. The CDR3 is made up of 14 amino acids. Per germline, CDR1 LNHDA and CDR2 SQIVND (reference sequence). V dropped 4 bases and J dropped 0 bases, with 10 bases sitting between them. CDR3 coding DNA: TGTGCCAGTAGTAAGACCCAGAGCTCCTACGAGCAGTACTTC. Residues: CASSKTQSSYEQYF.

This clonotype has just a few counts. The chain has TRBV7-8 and TRBJ1-2; TRBD1 might be the D (5 bases). The CDR3 is made up of 17 amino acids. Germline assignment: CDR1 SGHVS and CDR2 FQNEAQ. V was cut by 5 bases and J by 0 bases, with 19 bases left in between. CDR3 DNA: TGTGCCAGCAGCACCGTCCAAAACAGGCTCACTAACTATGGCTACACCTTC. Translated, it gives CASSTVQNRLTNYGYTF. The whole variable domain, remainder taken from reference TRBV7-8 and TRBJ1-2, is GAGVSQSPRYKVAKRGQDVALRCDPISGHVSLFWYQQALGQGPEFLTYFQNEAQLDKSGLPSDRFFAERPEGSVSTLKIQRTQQEDSAVYLCASSTVQNRLTNYGYTFGSGTRLTVV.

The chain couples TRBV19 to TRBJ2-5, with 14 bases that match TRBD2. V lost 1 base, J lost 7 bases, and 8 bases stayed unmatched. Germline V gene data show CDR1 as LNHDA and CDR2 as SQIVND (reference sequence). The CDR3 covers 17 residues. The CDR3 loop reads CASSIGVGLAGVGTQYF. Here the CDR3 DNA reads TGTGCCAGTAGTATAGGGGTGGGACTAGCGGGAGTTGGGACCCAGTACTTC.

This clonotype occurred many times. V is TRBV27 and J is TRBJ2-1; possible D gene TRBD2, 5 bases. The germline gives CDR1 MNHEY, CDR2 SMNVEV (reference sequence). The length of the CDR3 is 16 residues. V lost 6 bases, J lost 2 bases, and 17 bases lay in between. The CDR3 here is CASSTLPQRAYNEQFF. The CDR3 DNA follows: TGTGCCAGCAGCACCCTGCCCCAGAGGGCCTACAATGAGCAGTTCTTC.

This clonotype was observed many times. The CDR3: CASRYDTSNEKLFF. Written as DNA, the CDR3 is TGTGCCAGCAGATACGACACGAGTAATGAAAAACTGTTTTTT. The rearrangement links TRBV12-3 or TRBV12-4 to TRBJ1-4; D gene uncertain. CDR3 size: 14 residues. Trimming took 6 bases from V and 4 from J, leaving 12 bases between them.

Ten or more counts support this clonotype. The CDR3 loop reads CASSSTRTGLAGEQFF. The DNA of the CDR3 is TGTGCCAGCAGCTCCACTCGAACGGGTCTAGCGGGGGAGCAGTTCTTC. The chain is built from TRBV3-1 and TRBJ2-1; 9 bases match TRBD2. CDR3 size: 16 residues. Unmatched junction bases numbered 15, after V lost 5 bases and J lost 10 bases. Germline V gene lookup returns CDR1 LGHDT and CDR2 YNNKEL (reference sequence).

The sample holds many counts of this clonotype. The chain recombines TRBV6-2 or TRBV6-3 with TRBJ2-7; D is perhaps TRBD1 or TRBD2 (5 bases each). V was cut by 5 bases and J by 5 bases, with 13 bases left in between. Germline lookup yields CDR1 MNHEY and CDR2 SVGEGT. The CDR3 is 13 residues long. The CDR3 DNA is TGTGCCAGCAGTCGGGTCGGGACGGACGAGCAGTACTTC. It encodes CASSRVGTDEQYF.

The sample holds a few counts of this clonotype. V usage is TRBV27 and J usage is TRBJ2-7; weak D call: TRBD1 (5 bases). Per the germline V gene, CDR1 is MNHEY and CDR2 is SMNVEV (reference sequence). CDR3 length equals 15 residues. V lost 5 bases and J lost 6, with 20 bases in between. As DNA, the CDR3 is TGTGCCAGCAGTCCTCAGAGGACACTTATTTCCGAGCAGTACTTC. Amino acid sequence: CASSPQRTLISEQYF.

On this clonotype: A junction end diverges from the germline sequence, so it may reflect a read error. The V call is TRBV7-2, the J call TRBJ2-7; TRBD1 aligns across 11 bases. The germline V gene encodes CDR1 SGHTA and CDR2 FQGNSA. The CDR3 spans 14 residues. CDR3 in amino acids: CASTPGQGVYKQYF. The DNA of the CDR3 is TGTGCCAGCACCCCGGGACAGGGGGTCTACAAGCAGTACTTC.

This clonotype occurred many times. The V gene is TRBV7-2, the J gene TRBJ2-3; D is ambiguous. CDR3 length: 14 residues. V lost 2 bases and J 4 bases, leaving 10 bases between the germline ends. Germline V lookup: CDR1 SGHTA, CDR2 FQGNSA. The DNA for the CDR3 is TGTGCCAGCAGCTTACTGGGCGGATCAGATACGCAGTATTTT. Translated: CASSLLGGSDTQYF.

The table lists this clonotype with many counts. The CDR3 DNA sequence: TGTGCCAGCAGCCAAGGCGGAAGGACGAACACTGAAGCTTTCTTT. Translated, it gives CASSQGGRTNTEAFF. V is TRBV3-1 and J is TRBJ1-1; D not resolved. The CDR3 is made up of 15 amino acids. With 1 base removed from V and 1 base from J, the gap between germline ends came to 10 bases. Germline CDR1 LGHDT, CDR2 YNNKEL (reference sequence).

The chain combines TRBV18 with TRBJ2-2; the D call may be TRBD1 or TRBD2 (5 bases each). V lost 6 bases to trimming and J lost 1 base, with 21 bases between them. The germline V gene encodes CDR1 KGHSH and CDR2 LQKENI. This CDR3 is 18 amino acids long. The CDR3 here is CASSPTAQGPGNTGELFF. As DNA, the CDR3 is TGTGCCAGCTCGCCAACAGCTCAGGGACCCGGGAACACCGGGGAGCTGTTTTTT.

This clonotype has at least ten counts. The gene calls are TRBV18 and TRBJ1-1; no firm D call. Germline V gives CDR1 KGHSH, CDR2 LQKENI. V lost 0 bases and J 4 bases, leaving 12 bases between the germline ends. The CDR3 totals 15 residues. The CDR3 sequence: CASSPPRTRGTEAFF. CDR3 coding DNA: TGTGCCAGCTCACCACCCAGAACCCGGGGCACTGAAGCTTTCTTT.

Many counts were recorded for this clonotype. The chain employs TRBV7-9 and TRBJ2-1; D is possibly TRBD2 (6 bases). V was shortened by 3 bases and J by 10 bases, with 10 bases between the two germline ends. This CDR3 is 12 amino acids long. CDR1 is SEHNR, CDR2 FQNEAQ, per germline (reference sequence). CDR3 in DNA: TGTGCCAGCAGCTTGACGGGAGAAGAGCAGTTCTTC. The encoded protein is CASSLTGEEQFF.

The sample holds many counts of this clonotype. The chain has TRBV11-1 and TRBJ2-1; the D is unclear. This CDR3 contains 14 residues. Trimming left V 3 bases short and J 9 bases short, with 15 bases between. Germline CDR1 reads SGHAT; CDR2 reads FQDESV (reference sequence). In DNA form, the CDR3 reads TGTGCCAGCAGCTTTCCCCGCATGATGGGTGAGCAGTTCTTC. This translates into CASSFPRMMGEQFF.

This clonotype has ten or more counts. The rearrangement uses TRBV29-1 and TRBJ2-2, with a tentative D call TRBD2 (7 bases). The CDR3 sequence is 13 residues long. From germline, CDR1 is SQVTM and CDR2 ANQGSEA. V lost 2 bases and J 9 bases, leaving 13 bases between the germline ends. The CDR3 region is CSVERVGGRELFF. The CDR3 DNA is TGCAGCGTTGAAAGGGTCGGGGGGCGGGAGCTGTTTTTT.